Listed below are T cell receptor beta chains from one sample, sequenced in a study of T cell responses to AZD1222 COVID-19 vaccine. Only in-frame clones appear in the TCRdb table, and some are missing; sequencing was by immunoSEQ multiplex PCR. The repertoire has about 100,000 clones, roughly 90% of them found once; the top ten carry 1.8%. The sample consisted of peripheral blood, taken on day 0 of AZD1222 vaccination. Source of these receptors: an adult in good health. Each CDR3 is given with its conserved first and last residue. Fields, in order: J gene, V gene, CDR3 length, D gene, clone size, CDR3 protein, CDR3 DNA. The D gene is left open where the match is weak. The size of a clone is reported for some rows only, either as once, few or many, or as a class for expanded clones.

J gene: TRBJ2-2; V gene: TRBV6-5; CDR3 length: 12; D gene: .; clone size: .; CDR3 protein: CASGQNTGELFF; CDR3 DNA: TGTGCCAGCGGACAGAACACCGGGGAGCTGTTTTTT
J gene: TRBJ1-1; V gene: TRBV14; CDR3 length: 14; D gene: .; clone size: .; CDR3 protein: CASSQAGLNTEAFF; CDR3 DNA: TGTGCCAGCAGCCAAGCCGGGCTAAACACTGAAGCTTTCTTT
J gene: TRBJ2-1; V gene: TRBV9; CDR3 length: 14; D gene: .; clone size: .; CDR3 protein: CASSERVGQNEQFF; CDR3 DNA: TGTGCCAGCAGCGAACGGGTGGGGCAGAATGAGCAGTTCTTC
J gene: TRBJ1-1; V gene: TRBV5-1; CDR3 length: 15; D gene: .; clone size: .; CDR3 protein: CASSLEGGQIDEAFF; CDR3 DNA: TGCGCCAGCAGCTTGGAGGGGGGTCAAATTGATGAAGCTTTCTTT
J gene: TRBJ2-1; V gene: TRBV9; CDR3 length: 16; D gene: .; clone size: .; CDR3 protein: CASSVDEWVVRGEQFF; CDR3 DNA: TGTGCCAGCAGCGTAGATGAATGGGTAGTTCGTGGTGAGCAGTTCTTC
J gene: TRBJ1-4; V gene: TRBV27; CDR3 length: 16; D gene: .; clone size: .; CDR3 protein: CASSPRRVTANEKLFF; CDR3 DNA: TGTGCCAGCAGTCCTCGCAGGGTAACGGCTAATGAAAAACTGTTTTTT
J gene: TRBJ1-2; V gene: TRBV10-3; CDR3 length: 11; D gene: .; clone size: once; CDR3 protein: CAIRRDTGYTF; CDR3 DNA: TGTGCCATTCGTCGGGACACTGGCTACACCTTC
J gene: TRBJ1-2; V gene: TRBV27; CDR3 length: 15; D gene: TRBD1; clone size: .; CDR3 protein: CASRPLTGPSYGYTF; CDR3 DNA: TGTGCCAGCAGACCACTGACAGGGCCGAGCTATGGCTACACCTTC
J gene: TRBJ1-5; V gene: TRBV4-2; CDR3 length: 16; D gene: TRBD1; clone size: .; CDR3 protein: CASSQSGTGKDQPQHF; CDR3 DNA: TGTGCCAGCAGCCAAAGCGGGACAGGGAAGGATCAGCCCCAGCATTTT
J gene: TRBJ1-2; V gene: TRBV9; CDR3 length: 17; D gene: .; clone size: .; CDR3 protein: CASSDGAARRGSYGYTF; CDR3 DNA: TGTGCCAGCAGCGACGGAGCGGCTAGAAGGGGGAGCTATGGCTACACCTTC
J gene: TRBJ1-6; V gene: TRBV9; CDR3 length: 13; D gene: .; clone size: .; CDR3 protein: CASSVAQVSPLHF; CDR3 DNA: TGTGCCAGCAGCGTAGCACAGGTTTCACCCCTCCACTTT
J gene: TRBJ2-1; V gene: TRBV5-5; CDR3 length: 16; D gene: TRBD2; clone size: .; CDR3 protein: CASSITGLLSYNEQFF; CDR3 DNA: TGTGCCAGCAGCATCACGGGACTACTCTCCTACAATGAGCAGTTCTTC
J gene: TRBJ2-2; V gene: TRBV7-8; CDR3 length: 16; D gene: .; clone size: once; CDR3 protein: CASRFKQTGFAGELFF; CDR3 DNA: TGTGCCAGCAGGTTTAAGCAGACTGGCTTTGCCGGGGAGCTGTTTTTT
J gene: TRBJ2-2; V gene: TRBV5-1; CDR3 length: 15; D gene: .; clone size: .; CDR3 protein: CASSSRQAYTGELFF; CDR3 DNA: TGCGCCAGCAGCTCCCGACAGGCCTACACCGGGGAGCTGTTTTTT
J gene: TRBJ1-1; V gene: TRBV29-1; CDR3 length: 11; D gene: .; clone size: .; CDR3 protein: CSARVNTEAFF; CDR3 DNA: TGCAGCGCCCGGGTGAACACTGAAGCTTTCTTT
J gene: TRBJ2-7; V gene: TRBV4-2; CDR3 length: 14; D gene: .; clone size: .; CDR3 protein: CASSPLDYSYEQYF; CDR3 DNA: TGTGCCAGCAGCCCTCTAGACTACTCCTACGAGCAGTACTTC
J gene: TRBJ2-6; V gene: TRBV3-1/TRBV3-2; CDR3 length: 16; D gene: .; clone size: .; CDR3 protein: CASSQDDISGANVLTF; CDR3 DNA: TGTGCCAGCAGCCAAGATGATATCTCTGGGGCCAACGTCCTGACTTTC
J gene: TRBJ1-1; V gene: TRBV4-2; CDR3 length: 12; D gene: .; clone size: .; CDR3 protein: CAIGGGNTEAFF; CDR3 DNA: TGTGCCATAGGGGGGGGAAACACTGAAGCTTTCTTT
J gene: TRBJ2-3; V gene: TRBV7-2; CDR3 length: 13; D gene: .; clone size: .; CDR3 protein: CASSLEVWDTQYF; CDR3 DNA: TGTGCCAGCAGCTTAGAAGTTTGGGATACGCAGTATTTT
J gene: TRBJ2-2; V gene: TRBV28; CDR3 length: 17; D gene: TRBD1; clone size: few; CDR3 protein: CASSYPTRGLNTGELFF; CDR3 DNA: TGTGCCAGCAGTTACCCGACCAGGGGGCTGAACACCGGGGAGCTGTTTTTT
J gene: TRBJ2-1; V gene: TRBV30; CDR3 length: 12; D gene: TRBD2; clone size: once; CDR3 protein: CAWTPSSGRGFF; CDR3 DNA: TGTGCCTGGACCCCCTCCAGCGGGAGAGGGTTCTTC
J gene: TRBJ2-7; V gene: TRBV5-1; CDR3 length: 15; D gene: .; clone size: .; CDR3 protein: CASSLGSGESYEQYF; CDR3 DNA: TGCGCCAGCAGCTTAGGGAGTGGTGAATCCTACGAGCAGTACTTC
J gene: TRBJ2-3; V gene: TRBV4-3; CDR3 length: 16; D gene: TRBD2; clone size: .; CDR3 protein: CASSHRAGLGTDTQYF; CDR3 DNA: TGCGCCAGCAGCCACCGAGCGGGACTTGGCACAGATACGCAGTATTTT
J gene: TRBJ1-3; V gene: TRBV30; CDR3 length: 11; D gene: .; clone size: .; CDR3 protein: CAWSPANTIYF; CDR3 DNA: TGTGCCTGGAGCCCGGCAAACACCATATATTTT
J gene: TRBJ2-3; V gene: TRBV28; CDR3 length: 18; D gene: TRBD1; clone size: .; CDR3 protein: CASSPALGGQASTDTQYF; CDR3 DNA: TGTGCCAGCAGTCCCGCGTTGGGGGGACAGGCTTCCACAGATACGCAGTATTTT
J gene: TRBJ1-6; V gene: TRBV27; CDR3 length: 14; D gene: .; clone size: .; CDR3 protein: CASSFGVTNSPLHF; CDR3 DNA: TGTGCCAGCAGTTTTGGGGTGACCAATTCACCCCTCCACTTT
J gene: TRBJ2-7; V gene: TRBV2; CDR3 length: 15; D gene: .; clone size: few; CDR3 protein: CASSEKRETRYEQYF; CDR3 DNA: TGTGCCAGCAGTGAAAAGAGAGAGACTCGCTACGAGCAGTACTTC
J gene: TRBJ2-7; V gene: TRBV5-6; CDR3 length: 11; D gene: .; clone size: .; CDR3 protein: CASSSRREQYF; CDR3 DNA: TGTGCCAGCAGCTCCCGGAGGGAGCAGTACTTC
J gene: TRBJ1-2; V gene: TRBV29-1; CDR3 length: 16; D gene: .; clone size: .; CDR3 protein: CSVDRGGLNSNYGYTF; CDR3 DNA: TGCAGCGTTGATCGGGGAGGCCTGAACTCCAACTATGGCTACACCTTC
J gene: TRBJ1-5; V gene: TRBV6-2/TRBV6-3; CDR3 length: 11; D gene: .; clone size: few; CDR3 protein: CASSTPGPQHF; CDR3 DNA: TGTGCCAGCAGTACCCCGGGGCCCCAGCATTTT
J gene: TRBJ2-7; V gene: TRBV27; CDR3 length: 15; D gene: .; clone size: .; CDR3 protein: CASSLSEMGSYEQYF; CDR3 DNA: TGTGCCAGCAGTTTATCGGAGATGGGCTCCTACGAGCAGTACTTC
J gene: TRBJ1-3; V gene: TRBV6-4; CDR3 length: 14; D gene: TRBD1; clone size: .; CDR3 protein: CASDRAFSGNTIYF; CDR3 DNA: TGTGCCAGCGACAGGGCTTTCTCTGGAAACACCATATATTTT
J gene: TRBJ2-7; V gene: TRBV5-8; CDR3 length: 13; D gene: .; clone size: .; CDR3 protein: CASSLYRVNEQYF; CDR3 DNA: TGTGCCAGCAGCTTGTATAGGGTAAACGAGCAGTACTTC
J gene: TRBJ2-7; V gene: TRBV28; CDR3 length: 17; D gene: TRBD2; clone size: .; CDR3 protein: CASSLETSGRSSYEQYF; CDR3 DNA: TGTGCCAGCAGTTTGGAGACTAGCGGGAGGTCCTCCTACGAGCAGTACTTC
J gene: TRBJ1-6; V gene: TRBV4-1; CDR3 length: 14; D gene: .; clone size: once; CDR3 protein: CASSQVLGDSPLHF; CDR3 DNA: TGCGCCAGCAGCCAGGTATTAGGCGATTCACCCCTCCACTTT
J gene: TRBJ2-7; V gene: TRBV19; CDR3 length: 14; D gene: .; clone size: .; CDR3 protein: CASSSGPAVYEQYF; CDR3 DNA: TGTGCCAGTAGTAGCGGCCCGGCCGTCTACGAGCAGTACTTC
J gene: TRBJ1-1; V gene: TRBV11-2; CDR3 length: 16; D gene: .; clone size: .; CDR3 protein: CASSSNRGGKNTEAFF; CDR3 DNA: TGTGCCAGCAGCTCTAACCGCGGGGGGAAGAACACTGAAGCTTTCTTT
J gene: TRBJ1-4; V gene: TRBV4-3; CDR3 length: 16; D gene: .; clone size: .; CDR3 protein: CASSQALQAKGEKLFF; CDR3 DNA: TGCGCCAGCAGCCAAGCTCTACAGGCCAAAGGTGAAAAACTGTTTTTT
J gene: TRBJ2-5; V gene: TRBV2; CDR3 length: 14; D gene: .; clone size: .; CDR3 protein: CASGRLTVQETQYF; CDR3 DNA: TGTGCCAGCGGAAGATTGACAGTACAAGAGACCCAGTACTTC
J gene: TRBJ1-6; V gene: TRBV19; CDR3 length: 16; D gene: TRBD1; clone size: .; CDR3 protein: CASSTGQGAGNSPLHF; CDR3 DNA: TGTGCCAGTAGTACGGGACAGGGGGCTGGCAATTCACCCCTCCACTTT
J gene: TRBJ1-2; V gene: TRBV28; CDR3 length: 15; D gene: TRBD1; clone size: .; CDR3 protein: CASSTSGTAGYGYTF; CDR3 DNA: TGTGCCAGCAGTACCTCCGGGACAGCCGGATATGGCTACACCTTC
J gene: TRBJ2-2; V gene: TRBV5-8; CDR3 length: 14; D gene: .; clone size: few; CDR3 protein: CASRVRGGTGELFF; CDR3 DNA: TGTGCCAGCAGAGTGAGAGGGGGGACCGGGGAGCTGTTTTTT
J gene: TRBJ1-2; V gene: TRBV18; CDR3 length: 14; D gene: TRBD1; clone size: .; CDR3 protein: CASSSDRAIHGYTF; CDR3 DNA: TGTGCCAGCTCATCGGACAGGGCGATCCATGGCTACACCTTC
J gene: TRBJ2-1; V gene: TRBV27; CDR3 length: 11; D gene: .; clone size: once; CDR3 protein: CASSFTGTQFF; CDR3 DNA: TGTGCCAGCAGTTTTACCGGGACGCAGTTCTTC
J gene: TRBJ2-3; V gene: TRBV9; CDR3 length: 16; D gene: .; clone size: .; CDR3 protein: CASSVRGYERTDTQYF; CDR3 DNA: TGTGCCAGCAGCGTACGAGGGTATGAGAGGACAGATACGCAGTATTTT
J gene: TRBJ1-1; V gene: TRBV28; CDR3 length: 13; D gene: .; clone size: .; CDR3 protein: CASSQTGNTEAFF; CDR3 DNA: TGTGCCAGCAGCCAGACAGGGAACACTGAAGCTTTCTTT
J gene: TRBJ2-2; V gene: TRBV29-1; CDR3 length: 12; D gene: .; clone size: once; CDR3 protein: CSVLTHTGELFF; CDR3 DNA: TGCAGCGTCCTGACCCACACCGGGGAGCTGTTTTTT
J gene: TRBJ2-2; V gene: TRBV10-3; CDR3 length: 15; D gene: .; clone size: .; CDR3 protein: CAISGPPKVAGELFF; CDR3 DNA: TGTGCCATCAGTGGGCCTCCTAAGGTCGCCGGGGAGCTGTTTTTT
J gene: TRBJ2-1; V gene: TRBV10-2; CDR3 length: 15; D gene: TRBD2; clone size: .; CDR3 protein: CASRETSGSWNEQFF; CDR3 DNA: TGCGCCAGCAGGGAAACTAGCGGGAGTTGGAATGAGCAGTTCTTC
J gene: TRBJ2-2; V gene: TRBV4-3; CDR3 length: 19; D gene: TRBD2; clone size: .; CDR3 protein: CASSQGWTAGGPNTGELFF; CDR3 DNA: TGCGCCAGCAGCCAAGGGTGGACAGCGGGAGGGCCGAACACCGGGGAGCTGTTTTTT
J gene: TRBJ2-1; V gene: TRBV7-2; CDR3 length: 14; D gene: .; clone size: .; CDR3 protein: CASSLGRSGDEQFF; CDR3 DNA: TGTGCCAGCAGCTTAGGCAGGTCTGGGGATGAGCAGTTCTTC
J gene: TRBJ2-3; V gene: TRBV5-8; CDR3 length: 15; D gene: .; clone size: .; CDR3 protein: CASSSLGTSTDTQYF; CDR3 DNA: TGTGCCAGCAGCTCCCTGGGGACCAGCACAGATACGCAGTATTTT
J gene: TRBJ2-1; V gene: TRBV6-2/TRBV6-3; CDR3 length: 13; D gene: .; clone size: .; CDR3 protein: CASGPESYNEQFF; CDR3 DNA: TGTGCCAGCGGCCCGGAGTCCTACAATGAGCAGTTCTTC
J gene: TRBJ1-2; V gene: TRBV6-1; CDR3 length: 15; D gene: TRBD1; clone size: .; CDR3 protein: CASSEFAGTGYGYTF; CDR3 DNA: TGTGCCAGCAGTGAGTTTGCCGGGACAGGGTATGGCTACACCTTC
J gene: TRBJ1-5; V gene: TRBV2; CDR3 length: 14; D gene: .; clone size: .; CDR3 protein: CASSGGRYNQPQHF; CDR3 DNA: TGTGCCAGCAGTGGCGGAAGATACAATCAGCCCCAGCATTTT
J gene: TRBJ2-5; V gene: TRBV30; CDR3 length: 18; D gene: TRBD2; clone size: .; CDR3 protein: CAWSGTGLAGRFQETQYF; CDR3 DNA: TGTGCCTGGAGCGGGACGGGGCTAGCGGGACGATTCCAAGAGACCCAGTACTTC
J gene: TRBJ2-2; V gene: TRBV5-1; CDR3 length: 16; D gene: .; clone size: .; CDR3 protein: CASSLEGGTNTGELFF; CDR3 DNA: TGCGCCAGCAGCTTGGAGGGCGGCACGAACACCGGGGAGCTGTTTTTT
J gene: TRBJ2-5; V gene: TRBV7-8; CDR3 length: 12; D gene: .; clone size: .; CDR3 protein: CASSPLQETQYF; CDR3 DNA: TGTGCCAGCAGCCCCCTACAAGAGACCCAGTACTTC
J gene: TRBJ2-7; V gene: TRBV7-2; CDR3 length: 16; D gene: .; clone size: .; CDR3 protein: CASSLGPTPTSYEQYF; CDR3 DNA: TGTGCCAGCAGCCTAGGTCCAACGCCAACGTCCTACGAGCAGTACTTC